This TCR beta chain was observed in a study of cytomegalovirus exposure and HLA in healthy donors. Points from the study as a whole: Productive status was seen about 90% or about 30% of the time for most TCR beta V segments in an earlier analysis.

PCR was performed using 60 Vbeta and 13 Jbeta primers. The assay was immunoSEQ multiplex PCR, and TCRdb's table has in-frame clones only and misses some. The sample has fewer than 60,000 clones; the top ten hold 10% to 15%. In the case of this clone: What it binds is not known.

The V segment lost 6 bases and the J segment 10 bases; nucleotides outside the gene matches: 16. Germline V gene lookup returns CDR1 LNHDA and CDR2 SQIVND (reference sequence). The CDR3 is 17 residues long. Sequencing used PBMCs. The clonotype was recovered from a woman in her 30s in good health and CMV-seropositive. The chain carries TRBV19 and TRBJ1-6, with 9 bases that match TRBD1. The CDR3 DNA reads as TGTGCCAGTAGCCTCATCTATGTCACAGGGGGCAGATCACCCCTCCACTTT. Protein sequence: CASSLIYVTGGRSPLHF.